This is a list of T cell receptor beta chains from one sample in a study of blood T cells in healthy people across ages. MiXCR, applied by TCRdb to the 5' RACE reads, yields one record per CDR3 protein. The sample yields roughly 1 million distinct CDR3 sequences, around 25% seen once. These data were likewise used in another study, on T cells of mothers and their children.

The specimen sequenced was blood. The receptors were gathered from a girl under 10 years old in good health. The CDR3 runs from the conserved cysteine through the conserved F or W. D genes are given only for firm matches. The size of a clone is reported for some rows only, either as once, few or many, or as a class for expanded clones.

v_gene	d_gene	j_gene	abundance	CDR3nt	CDR3aa
TRBV20-1	.	TRBJ2-5	few	TGCAGTGCTAGGGAAGGGACGTATTCCGAGGAGACCCAGTACTTC	CSAREGTYSEETQYF
TRBV7-2	TRBD2	TRBJ2-3	few	TGTGCCAGCAGCTCGACTAGCGGGGGTTCAGATACGCAGTATTTT	CASSSTSGGSDTQYF
TRBV7-2	.	TRBJ1-2	.	TGTGCCAGCAGCTTAGCGCGGGCAGGAGGAGGGTATGGCTACACCTTC	CASSLARAGGGYGYTF
TRBV29-1	.	TRBJ2-5	many	TGCAGCGTTGAAGGGCCAGAGACCCAGTACTTC	CSVEGPETQYF
TRBV30	.	TRBJ1-1	.	TGTGCCTGGGGCGGCGGGTCGCTCAACACTGAAGCTTTCTTT	CAWGGGSLNTEAFF
TRBV7-9	.	TRBJ2-1	few	TGTGCCAGCACCGGGCCGGCAGACAATGAGCAGTTCTTC	CASTGPADNEQFF
TRBV19	.	TRBJ1-1	.	TGTGCCAGTAGTATGGGGACTTACACTGAAGCTTTCTTT	CASSMGTYTEAFF
TRBV10-3	.	TRBJ2-3	.	TGTGCCATCAGTGAGAGGGGGTCCGTCACAGATACGCAGTATTTT	CAISERGSVTDTQYF
TRBV7-2	TRBD1	TRBJ1-5	few	TGTGCCAGCAGTAATGGACAGGGCAATCAGCCCCAGCATTTT	CASSNGQGNQPQHF
TRBV7-9	.	TRBJ2-2	.	TGTGCCAGCAGCCGCCAGCAGGGCGGGGAGCTGTTTTTT	CASSRQQGGELFF
TRBV20-1	.	TRBJ1-4	.	TGCAGTGCTAGCAAGGACTGGGGTAATGAAAAACTGTTTTTT	CSASKDWGNEKLFF
TRBV20-1	.	TRBJ2-7	few	TGCAGTGCGAGGGAAAGACCAGGGAAAAGTTACGAGCAGTACTTC	CSARERPGKSYEQYF
TRBV4-2	TRBD2	TRBJ2-1	.	TGTGCCAGCAGCCCGATGGGGGACTATAACAATGAGCAGTTCTTC	CASSPMGDYNNEQFF
TRBV7-3	.	TRBJ2-5	.	TGTGCCAGCAGCTTAGTTGGGTCTTCCTACCAAGAGACCCAGTACTTC	CASSLVGSSYQETQYF
TRBV4-1	.	TRBJ1-2	once	TGCGCCAGCAGCCATAGTCGCACACCGACCACTCCTCTAAATGGCTACACCTTC	CASSHSRTPTTPLNGYTF
TRBV29-1	.	TRBJ2-3	few	TGCAGCGTTGTTACCGTTGTGGATACGCAGTATTTT	CSVVTVVDTQYF
TRBV7-9	.	TRBJ1-1	few	TGTGCCAGCAGCTTATTTGACCCCAACACTGAAGCTTTCTTT	CASSLFDPNTEAFF
TRBV9	.	TRBJ1-6	few	TGTGCCGGCAGCGTAGAGGGGAATTCACCCCTCCACTTT	CAGSVEGNSPLHF
TRBV28	TRBD1	TRBJ2-7	few	TGTGCCAGCAGTACGACAGGGAAAGACGAGCAGTACTTC	CASSTTGKDEQYF
TRBV14	.	TRBJ1-1	few	TGTGCCAGCAGCAATGGGCCCAACACTGAAGCTTTCTTT	CASSNGPNTEAFF
TRBV6-2/TRBV6-3	.	TRBJ2-2	few	TGTGCCAGCAACCCCAGGGGAACCGGGGAGCTGTTTTTT	CASNPRGTGELFF
TRBV4-3	.	TRBJ2-1	.	TGCGCCAGCAGCCAAGTGGGGTACAGGGCAGATGAGCAGTTCTTC	CASSQVGYRADEQFF
TRBV7-3	TRBD2	TRBJ2-6	few	TGTGCCAGCAGCCCTAATAGCGGGGGGGCCCCTGGGGCCAACGTCCTGACTTTC	CASSPNSGGAPGANVLTF
TRBV29-1	.	TRBJ2-7	.	TGCAGCGTTGAAGGAGCACCAGAGCAGTACTTC	CSVEGAPEQYF
TRBV5-1	.	TRBJ1-2	.	TGCGCCAGCAGCTTGGACGGGCACGATGGCTACACCTTC	CASSLDGHDGYTF
TRBV10-2	.	TRBJ2-1	few	TGCGCCAGCAGTCTTCAGGTGGGGGTCGGCAGGGAGCAGTTCTTC	CASSLQVGVGREQFF
TRBV7-9	TRBD2	TRBJ2-7	.	TGTGCCAGCAGCTCCCTTAGCGGGAGCGGCGACGAGCAGTACTTC	CASSSLSGSGDEQYF
TRBV11-1	.	TRBJ2-3	.	TGTGCCAGCAGCTTGCACGGGCGTCCGGATACGCAGTATTTT	CASSLHGRPDTQYF
TRBV5-1	TRBD2	TRBJ2-1	.	TGCGCCAGCAGCTTGTCTGGACTAGCTTTTTTCTTC	CASSLSGLAFFF
TRBV7-9	.	TRBJ2-5	few	TGTGCCGGCAGCCCGAAGCTTTTATTGGAACTGCCGGGCCAAGAGACCCAGTACTTC	CAGSPKLLLELPGQETQYF
TRBV29-1	.	TRBJ1-2	.	TGCAGCGCCGATTCACAGGGTCCCGGCTACACCTTC	CSADSQGPGYTF
TRBV19	.	TRBJ2-7	.	TGTGCCAGTAGGCAAAGATCCTCGGGGGAGCAGTACTTC	CASRQRSSGEQYF
TRBV13	TRBD2	TRBJ2-2	few	TGTGCCAGCAGCCGGACTAGCGGGACCGACACCGGGGAGCTGTTTTTT	CASSRTSGTDTGELFF
TRBV6-6	.	TRBJ2-2	few	TGTGCCAGCGTTACCGACACCGGGGAGCTGTTTTTT	CASVTDTGELFF
TRBV6-5	.	TRBJ2-1	few	TGTGCCAGCAGTTACTCGATGGGTAGTGAGCAGTTCTTC	CASSYSMGSEQFF
TRBV4-3	.	TRBJ2-2	.	TGCGCCAGCAGCCAAGCTGGCGTAGGCACCGGGGAGCTGTTTTTT	CASSQAGVGTGELFF
TRBV24-1	TRBD1	TRBJ2-5	.	TGTGCCACCAGTGACCAGACAGGGTTTGGAGAGACCCAGTACTTC	CATSDQTGFGETQYF
TRBV20-1	.	TRBJ2-7	.	TGCAGTGCTAGAGGGGTCGGGGGTTCCGAGCAGTACTTC	CSARGVGGSEQYF
TRBV13	.	TRBJ1-1	.	TGTGCCAGCAGCTTAGATTCTGAGAAAGCTTTCTTT	CASSLDSEKAFF
TRBV6-6	.	TRBJ2-5	.	TGTGCCAGCAGTACCCTTTGGGGCAGGGGTCTAGAGACCCAGTACTTC	CASSTLWGRGLETQYF
TRBV6-5	.	TRBJ2-2	.	TGTGCCAGCAGTTTTTCTATGGGGAGCGGGGAGCTGTTTTTT	CASSFSMGSGELFF
TRBV28	TRBD1	TRBJ2-7	few	TGTGCCAGCAGCGGACAGGGGAAGGGTTTGCTCGAGCAGTACTTC	CASSGQGKGLLEQYF
TRBV7-9	.	TRBJ1-1	.	TGTGCCAGCAGCCCACAGGGTTCCTCGAACACTGAAGCTTTCTTT	CASSPQGSSNTEAFF
TRBV6-5	.	TRBJ2-6	.	TGTGCCAGCAGTCCGGGACTGATCTCTGGGGCCAACGTCCTGACTTTC	CASSPGLISGANVLTF
TRBV7-2	.	TRBJ1-1	.	TGTGCCAGCAGCTCCCGTCTCGGTATGAACACTGAAGCTTTCTTT	CASSSRLGMNTEAFF
TRBV4-1	TRBD1	TRBJ2-7	few	TGCGCCAGCAGCCCTGGGACAGGGATTCCCTACGAGCAGTACTTC	CASSPGTGIPYEQYF
TRBV27	.	TRBJ1-1	.	TGTGCCAGCAGTTTACGGGGACCCGCTGAAGCTTTCTTT	CASSLRGPAEAFF